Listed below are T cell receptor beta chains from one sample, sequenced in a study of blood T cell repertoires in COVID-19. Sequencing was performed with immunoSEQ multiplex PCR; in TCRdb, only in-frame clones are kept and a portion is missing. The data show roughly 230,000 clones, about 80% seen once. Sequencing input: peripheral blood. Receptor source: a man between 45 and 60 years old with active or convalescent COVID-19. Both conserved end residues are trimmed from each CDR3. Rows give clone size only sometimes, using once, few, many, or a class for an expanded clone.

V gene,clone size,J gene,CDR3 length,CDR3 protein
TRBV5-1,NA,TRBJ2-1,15,ASSLRLAGEYRNEQF
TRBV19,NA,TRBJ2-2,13,ASNPRGGNTGELF
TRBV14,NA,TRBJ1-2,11,ASSQVDRDGYT
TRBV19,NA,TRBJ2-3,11,ASSTGTRDTQY
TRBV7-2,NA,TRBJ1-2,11,ASSATGVGGYT
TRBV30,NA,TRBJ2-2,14,AWSVLRRRVGGELF
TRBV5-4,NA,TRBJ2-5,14,ASSRPGQGVQETQY
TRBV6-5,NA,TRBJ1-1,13,ASSYRSRNLAEAF
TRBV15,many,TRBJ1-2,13,ATSSPRSGNYGYT
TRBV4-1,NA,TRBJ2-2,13,ASSLSGANTGELF
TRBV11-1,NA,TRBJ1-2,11,ASSSQADPGYT
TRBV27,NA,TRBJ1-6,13,ASRGGGTGTSPLH
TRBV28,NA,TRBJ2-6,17,ASRTGGSQGWSGANVLT
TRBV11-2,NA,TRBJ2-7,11,ASSLTGGDEQY
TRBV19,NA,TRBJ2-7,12,ASSWGRGQEEQY